This record concerns one T cell receptor (beta chain) sequence. Its target is not known. The sample originates from a study of metastatic and nonmetastatic thyroid tumors. Study-level results: For both blood and tumor, malignant thyroid tumors reportedly showed significantly higher TCR beta diversity than benign nodules did.

Original processing methods: CDR3 was compared across clinicopathological groups, and the resulting differences were used to build a distant-metastasis classifier for papillary thyroid cancer. TCRdb re-called the PCR reads through MiXCR. These V and J calls derive from TCRdb rather than the authors' analysis. Of tens of thousands of clones detected, approximately 24% appear once; the ten largest clones hold about 14%. No patient received treatment before thyroid surgery. Sequencing input: tumor tissue. The clonotype originates from a female donor with papillary thyroid cancer or a benign thyroid nodule (not recorded which). Some clones in this sample may be carry-over from other donors' samples.

The DNA of the CDR3 is TGTGCCAGCAGCGACCTAGCATGGGGCGGGCCCGGGGTAGATACGCAGTATTTT. Translating it yields CASSDLAWGGPGVDTQYF. This chain joins TRBV9 and TRBJ2-3, with D perhaps matching TRBD1 or TRBD2 (5 bases each). The germline V and J ends were trimmed by 3 bases and 5 bases, with 25 bases remaining between them. Germline CDR1 reads SGDLS; CDR2 reads YYNGEE. The CDR3 contains 18 residues. The whole variable domain, remainder taken from reference TRBV9 and TRBJ2-3, is DSGVTQTPKHLITATGQRVTLRCSPRSGDLSVYWYQQSLDQGLQFLIQYYNGEERAKGNILERFSAQQFPDLHSELNLSSLELGDSALYFCASSDLAWGGPGVDTQYFGPGTRLTVL.